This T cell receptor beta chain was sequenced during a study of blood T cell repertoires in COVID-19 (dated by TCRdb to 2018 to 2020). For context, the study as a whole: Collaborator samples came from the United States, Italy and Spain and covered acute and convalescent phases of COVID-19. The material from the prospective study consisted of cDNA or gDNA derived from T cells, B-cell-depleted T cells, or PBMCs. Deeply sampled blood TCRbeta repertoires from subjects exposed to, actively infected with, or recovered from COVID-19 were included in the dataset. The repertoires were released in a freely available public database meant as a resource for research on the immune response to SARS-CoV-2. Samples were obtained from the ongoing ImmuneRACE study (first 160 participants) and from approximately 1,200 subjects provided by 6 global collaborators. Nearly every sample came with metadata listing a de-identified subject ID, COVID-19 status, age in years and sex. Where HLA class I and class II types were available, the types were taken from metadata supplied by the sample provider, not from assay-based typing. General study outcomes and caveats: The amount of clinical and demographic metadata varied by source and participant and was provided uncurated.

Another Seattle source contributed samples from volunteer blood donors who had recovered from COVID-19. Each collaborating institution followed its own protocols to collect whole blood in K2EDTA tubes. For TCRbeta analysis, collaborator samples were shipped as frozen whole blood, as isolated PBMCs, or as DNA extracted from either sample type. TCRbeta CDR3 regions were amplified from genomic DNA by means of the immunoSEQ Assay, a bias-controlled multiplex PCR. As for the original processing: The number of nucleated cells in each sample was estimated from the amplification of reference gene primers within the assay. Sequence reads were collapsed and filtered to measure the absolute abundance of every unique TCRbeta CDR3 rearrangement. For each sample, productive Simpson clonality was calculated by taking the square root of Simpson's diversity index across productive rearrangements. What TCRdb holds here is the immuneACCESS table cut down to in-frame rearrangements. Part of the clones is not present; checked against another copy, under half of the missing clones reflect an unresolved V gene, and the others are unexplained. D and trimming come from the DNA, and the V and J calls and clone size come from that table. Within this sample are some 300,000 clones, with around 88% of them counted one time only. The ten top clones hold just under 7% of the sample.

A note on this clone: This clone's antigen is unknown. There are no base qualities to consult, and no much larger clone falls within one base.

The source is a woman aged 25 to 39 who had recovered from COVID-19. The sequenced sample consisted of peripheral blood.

This receptor carries the CDR3 CASSSWASPLHF. DNA sequence: TGTGCCAGCAGCTCCTGGGCTTCACCCCTCCACTTT. This sequence uses TRBV7-9 and TRBJ1-6; confidence is insufficient to name the D gene. Measured from the cysteine to the phenylalanine, the CDR3 is 12 residues long. Solely the CDR3 DNA is kept, with 36 bases framed from the first base. V gives up 4 bases and J gives up 9 bases, and the segment between their germline ends measures 7 bases. Sequences SEHNR (CDR1) and FQNEAQ (CDR2) are obtained from the germline V gene (reference sequence).